The subject of this entry is one T cell receptor (beta chain). These data originate in a study of blood T cell repertoires in COVID-19. Study details: From the United States, Italy and Spain came samples of acute and convalescent COVID-19. PBMCs, B-cell-depleted T cells, or T cells were the source of the cDNA or gDNA that made up the material.

The CDR3 covers 14 residues. The germline V gene has CDR1 SQVTM and CDR2 ANQGSEA. Trimming removed 0 bases at V and 2 bases at J, with 11 bases between. Original handling: Nucleated cell counts were estimated from reference gene primer amplification. Sequencing was performed with immunoSEQ multiplex PCR; in TCRdb, only in-frame clones are kept and a portion is missing. V, J and clone size are those of that table, while D and trimming were read from the DNA. This table has roughly 56,000 clones, roughly 87% appearing once. The chain employs TRBV29-1 and TRBJ2-7; perhaps TRBD1 as D (6 bases). Sequenced material: peripheral blood. This receptor was taken from a human donor in a cohort sampled during active COVID-19. CDR3 residues: CSVEEVGAAYEQYF. In DNA form, the CDR3 reads TGCAGCGTTGAAGAAGTGGGGGCGGCCTACGAGCAGTACTTC.